This TCR beta chain was documented in a study of CD8 T cells in ankylosing spondylitis. Notes on the study in general: Typical of ankylosing spondylitis blood, it appeared, was a TCR beta motif of under 10 highly homologous variants.

This clonotype was seen only a few times. Its antigen is not known. CDR3 length: 16 residues. Germline-derived CDR1 and CDR2 are LNHNV and YYDKDF (reference sequence). V was clipped by 6 bases and J by 0 bases, with 16 bases between them. One entry per CDR3 protein, called by TCRdb with MiXCR from the 5' RACE reads. The repertoire consists of nearly 350,000 distinct CDR3 sequences, with 14% to 15% occurring once and the leading ten covering around 0.99%. Sequencing was done on a sample of blood, either unsorted or a sorted T cell fraction (not recorded which). The receptor was isolated from a male donor with ankylosing spondylitis or in good health (not recorded which). The chain employs TRBV15 and TRBJ2-3, with no clear D. The CDR3 DNA reads TGTGCCACCAGGGCAGGTAGGAACCCGAGCACAGATACGCAGTATTTT. Amino acids: CATRAGRNPSTDTQYF.